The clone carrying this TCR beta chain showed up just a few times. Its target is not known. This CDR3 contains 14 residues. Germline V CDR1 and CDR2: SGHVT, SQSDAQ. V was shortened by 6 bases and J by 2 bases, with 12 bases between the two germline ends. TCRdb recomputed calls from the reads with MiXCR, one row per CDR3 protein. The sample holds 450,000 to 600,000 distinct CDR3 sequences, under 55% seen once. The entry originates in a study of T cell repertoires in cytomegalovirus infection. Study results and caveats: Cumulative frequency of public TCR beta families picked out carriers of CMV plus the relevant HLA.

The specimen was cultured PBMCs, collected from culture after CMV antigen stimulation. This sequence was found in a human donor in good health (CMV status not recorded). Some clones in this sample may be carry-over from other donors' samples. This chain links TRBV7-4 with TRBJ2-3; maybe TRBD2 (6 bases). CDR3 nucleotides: TGTGCCAGCAGGCTCGGGGGAACCACAGATACGCAGTATTTT. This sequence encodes CASRLGGTTDTQYF.